The 23 T cell receptor beta chains below come from one sample, sequenced in a study of blood T cell repertoires in COVID-19. Measured with immunoSEQ multiplex PCR; TCRdb has only the in-frame clones, and not every one. The repertoire holds some 130,000 clones, 90% seen once, with roughly 4.8% in the top ten. The specimen was peripheral blood. These receptors were obtained from a man in his sixties with COVID-19, enrolled during active disease.

V usage is TRBV7-2 and J usage is TRBJ1-2, with TRBD1 matching over 12 bases. The CDR3 extends over 15 amino acids. The germline CDR1 and CDR2 sequences are SGHTA and FQGNSA. With V trimmed by 2 bases and J by 7 bases, 5 bases remained unmatched. The CDR3 region is CASSLMGQGASGYTF. The CDR3 DNA is TGTGCCAGCAGCTTAATGGGACAGGGGGCTTCTGGCTACACCTTC.

This rearrangement joins TRBV9 to TRBJ2-2; 12 positions match TRBD1. The J segment lost 7 bases and the V segment lost 5 bases, leaving 6 bases of the junction unmatched. The CDR3 loop spans 15 amino acids. Germline V gives CDR1 SGDLS, CDR2 YYNGEE. CDR3 sequence (DNA): TGTGCCAGCAGTTCCGGGACAGGGGGCTTCGGGGAGCTGTTTTTT. Amino acid sequence: CASSSGTGGFGELFF.

The chain has TRBV4-1 and TRBJ2-1; maybe TRBD2 (6 bases). This CDR3 has 15 amino acids. Trimming took off 1 base at V and 10 bases at J, with 17 bases between the two ends. Germline V gene lookup returns CDR1 MGHRA and CDR2 YSYEKL. CDR3 sequence reads: CASSQGGTAPREQFF. The CDR3 DNA reads TGCGCCAGCAGCCAAGGAGGGACTGCCCCTAGGGAGCAGTTCTTC.

The chain has TRBV7-3 and TRBJ1-3; possibly TRBD1 for D (5 bases). CDR1 and CDR2 (germline): SGHTA, FQGTGA. V gave up 4 bases and J gave up 2 bases, with 9 bases separating them. The CDR3 has 14 amino acids. CDR3 residues: CASSSGQPGNTIYF. CDR3 in DNA: TGTGCCAGCAGCTCCGGACAACCTGGAAACACCATATATTTT.

The V gene is TRBV4-1, the J gene TRBJ2-1; 13 bases are shared with TRBD2. Germline CDR1 MGHRA, CDR2 YSYEKL. CDR3 length: 20 amino acids. The V gene end was trimmed by 3 bases and the J gene end by 1 base; junction bases not matched to a gene: 12. The CDR3 is CASSHPRGTSGMGSYNEQFF. Here the CDR3 DNA reads TGCGCCAGCAGCCACCCCCGGGGGACTAGCGGGATGGGGTCCTACAATGAGCAGTTCTTC.

The chain is built from TRBV3-1 (or the pseudogene TRBV3-2) and TRBJ2-3; no firm D call. CDR1 LGHDT and CDR2 YNNKEL come from the germline V gene (reference sequence). This CDR3 is 14 amino acids long. V lost 0 bases and J lost 4, with 8 bases in between. In nucleotides, the CDR3 is TGTGCCAGCAGCCAAGATAGTGCGGCAGATACGCAGTATTTT. Amino acid sequence: CASSQDSAADTQYF.

The chain couples TRBV9 to TRBJ2-1; 8 bases align to TRBD2. The CDR3 runs to 16 residues. CDR1 SGDLS and CDR2 YYNGEE come from the germline V gene. V was clipped by 3 bases and J by 6 bases; unmatched bases: 11. The DNA of the CDR3 is TGTGCCAGCAGCGCCCGGGGGGGACGGAGGATCAATGAGCAGTTCTTC. Translated: CASSARGGRRINEQFF.

The J gene is TRBJ2-7, the V gene TRBV3-1 (or the pseudogene TRBV3-2); unclear D gene. Germline CDR1 reads LGHDT; CDR2 reads YNNKEL (reference sequence). V dropped 4 bases and J dropped 4 bases, with 14 bases sitting between them. This CDR3 has 14 residues. The CDR3 region is CASSLSSVKYEQYF. The CDR3 DNA reads TGTGCCAGCAGCCTCTCCTCGGTGAAATACGAGCAGTACTTC.

Notes on this clone: One junction end does not reproduce the germline sequence, and a read error may be involved. This sequence joins TRBV7-9 and TRBJ1-2, with D perhaps matching TRBD1 (6 bases). The CDR3 spans 12 residues. CDR1 is SEHNR and CDR2 is FQNEAQ in the germline V gene (reference sequence). The CDR3: CASSRDNFGYTF. CDR3 nucleotide sequence: TGTGCCAGCAGCCGGGACAACTTTGGCTACACCTTC.

Here the CDR3 reads CASPHPRTSGQETQYF. CDR3 nucleotide sequence: TGTGCCAGTCCTCACCCCCGGACTAGCGGGCAAGAGACCCAGTACTTC. The rearrangement uses TRBV6-7 and TRBJ2-5; 11 positions agree with TRBD2. TRBV6-7 is flagged as an ORF with uncertain function. The trim removed 9 bases at V and 2 bases at J, leaving 11 bases unmatched. The CDR3 covers 16 residues.

The V and J genes are TRBV7-2 and TRBJ1-5; D might be TRBD1 (6 bases). The CDR3 extends over 16 amino acids. CDR1 is SGHTA, CDR2 FQGNSA, per germline. V gave up 2 bases and J gave up 6 bases, with 17 bases separating them. The CDR3 sequence is CASSLRIRGGLQPQHF. The CDR3 nucleotides read TGTGCCAGCAGCTTAAGGATCAGGGGAGGGCTTCAGCCCCAGCATTTT.

The chain uses TRBV3-1 (or the pseudogene TRBV3-2) and TRBJ2-3; a possible D gene is TRBD2 (5 bases). The CDR3 loop spans 14 amino acids. Germline-derived CDR1 and CDR2 are LGHDT and YNNKEL (reference sequence). Trimming took 4 bases from V and 4 from J, leaving 12 bases between them. In nucleotides, the CDR3 is TGTGCCAGCAGCCCCCGGGAAATCGCAGATACGCAGTATTTT. This gives the protein CASSPREIADTQYF.

The J gene is TRBJ2-1, the V gene TRBV3-1 (or the pseudogene TRBV3-2); the match to TRBD2 covers 8 bases. The CDR3 totals 17 residues. After removal of 4 bases from V and 4 bases from J, the junction contained 12 bases not matched to a gene. Germline CDR1 is LGHDT and CDR2 is YNNKEL (reference sequence). The CDR3 protein is CASSRHLGSGTYNEQFF. The DNA of the CDR3 is TGTGCCAGCAGCCGCCACCTGGGTAGCGGGACGTACAATGAGCAGTTCTTC.

This clone appeared once. The chain uses TRBV21-1 and TRBJ2-3; the table gives TRBD2 as D, unverified against the DNA. TRBV21-1 is designated a pseudogene. This CDR3 region has 16 residues. CDR3 amino acids: CASSRVSGRCTDTQYF. The CDR3 DNA reads as TGTGCCAGCAGCAGGGTGAGCGGGAGATGCACAGATACGCAGTATTTT.

This chain uses TRBV19 with TRBJ1-4; 8 bases map to TRBD1. There are 14 residues in the CDR3. The ends lost 7 bases at V and 4 bases at J; junction bases unmatched: 5. Looked up from germline, CDR1 is LNHDA and CDR2 is SQIVND (reference sequence). Here the CDR3 DNA reads TGTGCCAGTACCCGGGACAGGAGTAATGAAAAACTGTTTTTT. Translation: CASTRDRSNEKLFF.

The rearrangement joins TRBV6-2 or TRBV6-3 to TRBJ1-2; D perhaps matches TRBD1 (6 bases). Germline CDR1 reads MNHEY; CDR2 reads SVGEGT. The CDR3 covers 15 residues. Trimming cost V 5 bases and J 8 bases, with 21 bases left between them. The CDR3 DNA follows: TGTGCCAGCAGTCCCACCCCCGGGGGGCTTGGGGGCTACACCTTC. Residues: CASSPTPGGLGGYTF.

This clone has just one count. This chain links TRBV30 with TRBJ2-7, with TRBD1 as a possible D gene (6 bases). This CDR3 is 14 amino acids long. Trimming took off 0 bases at V and 5 bases at J, with 14 bases between the two ends. The germline CDR1 and CDR2 sequences are GTSNPN and SVGIG (reference sequence). The CDR3 loop is CAWSVLEGVDEQYF. CDR3 DNA: TGTGCCTGGAGTGTTCTCGAGGGGGTAGACGAGCAGTACTTC.

The chain uses TRBV7-2 and TRBJ1-1; D not certain. The germline CDR1 and CDR2 sequences are SGHTA and FQGNSA. There are 15 residues in the CDR3. V was shortened by 3 bases and J by 1 base, with 12 bases between the two germline ends. CDR3 sequence (DNA): TGTGCCAGCAGCTTGGGAGCATCGGGGAACACTGAAGCTTTCTTT. Translation gives CASSLGASGNTEAFF.

This chain connects TRBV28 to TRBJ1-5; D unclear. CDR1 is MDHEN, CDR2 SYDVKM, per germline. The germline V and J ends were trimmed by 2 bases and 7 bases, with 9 bases remaining between them. This CDR3 contains 13 residues. CDR3 nucleotide sequence: TGTGCCAGCAGTTTAGGACTAGAACAGCCCCAGCATTTT. Translated, it gives CASSLGLEQPQHF. The full variable domain, its missing parts supplied by reference TRBV28 and TRBJ1-5, is DVKVTQSSRYLVKRTGEKVFLECVQDMDHENMFWYRQDPGLGLRLIYFSYDVKMKEKGDIPEGYSVSREKKERFSLILESASTNQTSMYLCASSLGLEQPQHFGDGTRLSIL.

The chain is built from TRBV19 and TRBJ2-5; the D is unclear. Germline CDR1 is LNHDA and CDR2 is SQIVND (reference sequence). V was trimmed by 4 bases and J by 0 bases, leaving 12 bases between them. CDR3 length: 15 amino acids. The CDR3 spells CASSNPRHDQETQYF. The CDR3 DNA follows: TGTGCCAGTAGTAACCCCAGACACGACCAAGAGACCCAGTACTTC. Full variable domain (rest looked up from reference TRBV19 and TRBJ2-5): DGGITQSPKYLFRKEGQNVTLSCEQNLNHDAMYWYRQDPGQGLRLIYYSQIVNDFQKGDIAEGYSVSREKKESFPLTVTSAQKNPTAFYLCASSNPRHDQETQYFGPGTRLLVL.

The chain combines TRBV7-2 with TRBJ2-1; 9 nucleotides align to TRBD2. V was clipped by 4 bases and J by 2 bases; unmatched bases: 9. The CDR3 is 17 residues long. Germline CDR1 SGHTA, CDR2 FQGNSA. In DNA form, the CDR3 reads TGTGCCAGCAGCTCAAGCCTAAGGACTAGCGCCTACAATGAGCAGTTCTTC. This sequence encodes CASSSSLRTSAYNEQFF. Together with reference TRBV7-2 and TRBJ2-1, the CDR3 gives the full variable domain: GAGVSQSPSNKVTEKGKDVELRCDPISGHTALYWYRQSLGQGLEFLIYFQGNSAPDKSGLPSDRFSAERTGGSVSTLTIQRTQQEDSAVYLCASSSSLRTSAYNEQFFGPGTRLTVL.

This chain joins TRBV27 and TRBJ2-7, with 7 bases lining up with TRBD1. This CDR3 spans 13 amino acids. V lost 3 bases to trimming and J lost 4 bases; unmatched junction nucleotides: 3. CDR1 is MNHEY and CDR2 is SMNVEV in the germline V gene (reference sequence). Written as DNA, the CDR3 is TGTGCCAGCAGTTTCGGACAGGCATACGAGCAGTACTTC. Amino acid sequence: CASSFGQAYEQYF.

The chain has TRBV18 and TRBJ2-7; 10 nucleotides line up with TRBD1. The V segment lost 6 bases and the J segment 6 bases; nucleotides outside the gene matches: 2. The V gene's germline CDR1 is KGHSH and CDR2 LQKENI. The CDR3 has 12 residues. Written as DNA, the CDR3 is TGTGCCAGCTCGGGGGACAGGGGCGAGCAGTACTTC. It codes for CASSGDRGEQYF.